The T cell receptor (beta chain) under discussion was sequenced for a study of neurological immune-mediated disorders. Study-wide points: The most TCR clonal expansion was seen in HTLV-1-associated myelopathy, and the least was seen in multiple sclerosis, which fell below healthy controls.

The CDR3 is made up of 17 amino acids. Germline-derived CDR1 and CDR2 are KGHSH and LQKENI. The ends lost 6 bases at V and 0 bases at J; junction bases unmatched: 6. This clonotype showed up many times. What it recognizes is unknown. One entry per CDR3 protein results from TCRdb running MiXCR on the 5' RACE reads. The sample yields 55,000 to 70,000 distinct CDR3 sequences, approximately 4.1% seen once. The receptor was derived from a man under 40 with multiple sclerosis. This chain links TRBV18 with TRBJ2-7; 15 bases agree with TRBD2. Sequenced sample: PBMCs. CDR3 amino acids: CASSPGLAGGSSYEQYF. The CDR3 coding sequence is TGTGCCAGCTCCCCGGGACTAGCGGGGGGTTCCTCCTACGAGCAGTACTTC.